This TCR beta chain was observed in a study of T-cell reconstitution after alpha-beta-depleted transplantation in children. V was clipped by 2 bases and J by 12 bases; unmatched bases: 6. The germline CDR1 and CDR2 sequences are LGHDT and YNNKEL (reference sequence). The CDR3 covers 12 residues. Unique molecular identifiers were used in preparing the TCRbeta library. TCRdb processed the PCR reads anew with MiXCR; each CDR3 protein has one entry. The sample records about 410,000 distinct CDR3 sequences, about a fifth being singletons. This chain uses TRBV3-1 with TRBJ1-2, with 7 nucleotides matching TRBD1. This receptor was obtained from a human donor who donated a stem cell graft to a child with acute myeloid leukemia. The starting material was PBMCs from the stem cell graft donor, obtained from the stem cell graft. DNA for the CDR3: TGTGCCAGCAGCCAAAACAGGGGCCGGAACACCTTC. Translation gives CASSQNRGRNTF.